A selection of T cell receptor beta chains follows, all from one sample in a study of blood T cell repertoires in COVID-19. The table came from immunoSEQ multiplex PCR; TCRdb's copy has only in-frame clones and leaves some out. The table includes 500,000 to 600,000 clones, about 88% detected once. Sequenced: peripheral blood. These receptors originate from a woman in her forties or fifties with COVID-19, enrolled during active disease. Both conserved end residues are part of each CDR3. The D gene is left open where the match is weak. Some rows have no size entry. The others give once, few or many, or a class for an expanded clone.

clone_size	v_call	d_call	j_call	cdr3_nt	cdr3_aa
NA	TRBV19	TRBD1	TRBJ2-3	TGTGCCAGTAGTACCCGGACAGGGAGGACAGATACGCAGTATTTT	CASSTRTGRTDTQYF
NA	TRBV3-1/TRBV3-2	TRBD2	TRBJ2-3	TGTGCCAGCAGCATCGGGACTAGCGGGGGGGCCGGTGATACGCAGTATTTT	CASSIGTSGGAGDTQYF
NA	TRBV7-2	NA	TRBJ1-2	TGTGCCAGCAGCCCGACAACCAACTATGGCTACACCTTC	CASSPTTNYGYTF
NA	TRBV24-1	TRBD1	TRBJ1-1	TGTGCCACCAGTGATTTGCGGGGGGACAGGGAGGATACTGAAGCTTTCTTT	CATSDLRGDREDTEAFF
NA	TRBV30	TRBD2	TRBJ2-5	TGTGCCGGATCGGATCTAGCGGGGGGTGAAGAGACCCAGTACTTC	CAGSDLAGGEETQYF
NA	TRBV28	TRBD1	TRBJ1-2	TGTGCCAGCAGGACAGGGGGGAGAAATGGCTACACCTTC	CASRTGGRNGYTF
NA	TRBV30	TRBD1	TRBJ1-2	TGTGCCTGGACAGGAGGGACAGTTCTATATGGCTACACCTTC	CAWTGGTVLYGYTF
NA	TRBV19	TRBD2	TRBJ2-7	TGTGCCAGTAACCGGGGACTAGAGTCCTACGAGCAGTACTTC	CASNRGLESYEQYF
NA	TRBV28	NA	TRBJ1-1	TGTGCCAGCAGCCAAGGGGGACAAAAAGCTTTCTTT	CASSQGGQKAFF
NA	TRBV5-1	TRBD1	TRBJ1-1	TGCGCCAGCAGCCCAGGGGGCGAGATCACTGAAGCTTTCTTT	CASSPGGEITEAFF
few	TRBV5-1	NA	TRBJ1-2	TGCGCCAGCAGCTTGGCGGGAGGGGGGACCACCTCCTACACCTTC	CASSLAGGGTTSYTF
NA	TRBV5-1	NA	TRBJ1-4	TGCGCCAGCAGCCCCCTTTATGGCGGGGGGGATGAAAAACTGTTTTTT	CASSPLYGGGDEKLFF
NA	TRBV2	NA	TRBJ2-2	TGTGCCAGCAGTGAAAGGCTTGGGCAGGGTGGTTCCGGGGAGCTGTTTTTT	CASSERLGQGGSGELFF
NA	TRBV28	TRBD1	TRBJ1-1	TGTGCCAGCAGTATTCCGGGACAGGGGGCGCCTGAAGCTTTCTTT	CASSIPGQGAPEAFF
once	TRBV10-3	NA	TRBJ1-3	TGTGCCATCAGTGATCTGGGGGAGGTTAGCTCTGGAAACACCATATATTTT	CAISDLGEVSSGNTIYF
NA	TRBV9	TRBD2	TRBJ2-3	TGTGCCAGCAGCGTAGGCGGTAGCGGGGGGTTCACAGATACGCAGTATTTT	CASSVGGSGGFTDTQYF
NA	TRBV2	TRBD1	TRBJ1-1	TGTGCCAGAGGACAGGGAAGGACTGGGAACACTGAAGCTTTCTTT	CARGQGRTGNTEAFF
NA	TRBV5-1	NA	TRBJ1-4	TGCGCCAGCAGCTTGGACAGGGCGGCACCTAATGAAAAACTGTTTTTT	CASSLDRAAPNEKLFF
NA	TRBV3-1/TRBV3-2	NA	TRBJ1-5	TGTGCCAGCAGCCCCTCAGGGGATCAGCCCCAGCATTTT	CASSPSGDQPQHF
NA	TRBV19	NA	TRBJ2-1	TGTGCCAGCGCCCCGGGCAGGGGATTCAATGAGCAGTTCTTC	CASAPGRGFNEQFF
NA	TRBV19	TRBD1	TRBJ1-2	TGTGCCAGTCGTAACGACAGGGGGGGATCCGATGGCTACACCTTC	CASRNDRGGSDGYTF
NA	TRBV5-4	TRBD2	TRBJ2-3	TGTGCCAGCACCGAGCGGGGGAGCACAGATACGCAGTATTTT	CASTERGSTDTQYF
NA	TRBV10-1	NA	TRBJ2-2	TGCGCCAGCAGTGTCGTCCGGGACGGATGGAGGGCCGGGGAGCTGTTTTTT	CASSVVRDGWRAGELFF
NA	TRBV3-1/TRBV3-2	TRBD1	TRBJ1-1	TGTGCCAGCAGCCACGGACAGGGCGTCACTGAAGCTTTCTTT	CASSHGQGVTEAFF
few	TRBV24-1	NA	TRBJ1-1	TGTGCCACCAGTTGGGCAGGCGAAGCTTTCTTT	CATSWAGEAFF
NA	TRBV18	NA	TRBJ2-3	TGTGCCAGCTCACCTTCGGTGATAAGAGATACGCAGTATTTT	CASSPSVIRDTQYF
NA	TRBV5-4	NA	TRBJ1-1	TGTGCCAGCAGCTTTGACAGCTTTAATGAAGCTTTCTTT	CASSFDSFNEAFF
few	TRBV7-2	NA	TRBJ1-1	TGTGCCAGCAGCCCCAGACAAGACACTGAAGCTTTCTTT	CASSPRQDTEAFF
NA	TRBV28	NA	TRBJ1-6	TGTGCCAGCAGTTTCCAGGGTTCACCCCTCCACTTT	CASSFQGSPLHF
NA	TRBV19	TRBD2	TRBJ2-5	TGTGCCAGTCGGGGACTAGCGGGGGGTCAAGAGACCCAGTACTTC	CASRGLAGGQETQYF
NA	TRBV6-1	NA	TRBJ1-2	TGTGCCAGCAGTGAATCCAATAACTATGGCTACACCTTC	CASSESNNYGYTF
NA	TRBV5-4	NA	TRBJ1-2	TGTGCCAGCAGCCCAGGGTTTAGATACTATGGCTACACCTTC	CASSPGFRYYGYTF
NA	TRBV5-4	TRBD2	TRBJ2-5	TGTGCCAGCAGCCTGGGACTAGCGTCGACAACCCAAGAGACCCAGTACTTC	CASSLGLASTTQETQYF
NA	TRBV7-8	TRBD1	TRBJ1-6	TGTGCCAGCAGCTTACCTCCGGGACAGAGCTCCTATAATTCACCCCTCCACTTT	CASSLPPGQSSYNSPLHF
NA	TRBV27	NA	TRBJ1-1	TGTGCCAGCAGTTTAGGCGGGAATGTTGAAGCTTTCTTT	CASSLGGNVEAFF
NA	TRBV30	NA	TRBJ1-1	TGTGCCTGGAGTGAGAGGGCCGGTCGGGCTGAAGCTTTCTTT	CAWSERAGRAEAFF
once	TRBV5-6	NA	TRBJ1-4	TGTGCCAGCAGCTCGATTACAGGATTCGAAAAACTGTTTTTT	CASSSITGFEKLFF
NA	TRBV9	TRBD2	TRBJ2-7	TGTGCCAGCAGCCCCGGACTAGCCGGCGAGCAGTACTTC	CASSPGLAGEQYF
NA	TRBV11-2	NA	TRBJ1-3	TGTGCCAGCAGCTTAGAGGCAGTCGGAAACACCATATATTTT	CASSLEAVGNTIYF
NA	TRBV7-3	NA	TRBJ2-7	TGTGCCAGCAGCCGGGTTGGGAGCTCCTACGAGCAGTACTTC	CASSRVGSSYEQYF
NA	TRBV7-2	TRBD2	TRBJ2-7	TGTGCCAGCAGCTTAGTGGGCGGGGGGAACTCCTACGAGCAGTACTTC	CASSLVGGGNSYEQYF
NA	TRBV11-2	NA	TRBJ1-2	TGTGCCAGCAGCTTAGGGCAGTATGGCTACACCTTC	CASSLGQYGYTF
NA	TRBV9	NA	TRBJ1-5	TGTGCCAGCAGCGCCGGGGGTTCCATTTCCAATCAGCCCCAGCATTTT	CASSAGGSISNQPQHF
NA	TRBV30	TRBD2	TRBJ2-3	TGTGCCTGGAGTGTAGCGGGGACAGATACGCAGTATTTT	CAWSVAGTDTQYF
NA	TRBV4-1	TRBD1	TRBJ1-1	TGCGCCAGCAGCCTTTCCCTTACCTCGTTCTCCGGGGACAGCGAAGCTTTCTTT	CASSLSLTSFSGDSEAFF
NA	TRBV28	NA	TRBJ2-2	TGTGCCAGCAGTTTCCGGGGGGCTGGGGAGCTGTTTTTT	CASSFRGAGELFF
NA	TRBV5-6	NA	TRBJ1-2	TGTGCCAGCAGCCAAGAGGGTGAGGGGGAAATGGACGGCTACACCTTC	CASSQEGEGEMDGYTF
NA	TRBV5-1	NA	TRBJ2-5	TGCGCCAGCAGCTTTGTGAGTGCCCAAGAGACCCAGTACTTC	CASSFVSAQETQYF
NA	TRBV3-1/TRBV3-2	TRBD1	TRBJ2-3	TGTGCCAGCAGCCAAGTTCTGGGACAGGGCGGGGAAGATACGCAGTATTTT	CASSQVLGQGGEDTQYF
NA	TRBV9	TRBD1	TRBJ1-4	TGTGCCAGCAGCGTTGGACAGGTCCAGGAAAAACTGTTTTTT	CASSVGQVQEKLFF
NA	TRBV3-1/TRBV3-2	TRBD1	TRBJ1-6	TGTGCCAGCAGCCGATCGGACAGGCCCAATTCACCCCTCCACTTT	CASSRSDRPNSPLHF
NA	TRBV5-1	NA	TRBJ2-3	TGCGCCAGCAGCTTGTGGGCATCCGTGGATACGCAGTATTTT	CASSLWASVDTQYF